This TCR beta chain was captured by sequencing in a study of blood T cell repertoires in COVID-19. Turning to the study itself: The samples span acute and convalescent COVID-19 from the United States, Italy and Spain. The analysed material was cDNA or gDNA that came from T cells, B-cell-depleted T cells, or PBMCs.

V lost 5 bases, J lost 3 bases, and 14 bases lay in between. Germline-derived CDR1 and CDR2 are MDHEN and SYDVKM. The CDR3 runs to 14 residues. The age range of participants was about 18 to 100 years, with residence in some 25 US areas. Here immunoSEQ multiplex PCR was the method, and the copy in TCRdb shows in-frame clones only, minus some. Of under 500,000 clones in the sample, roughly 85% were seen once. The TCR sequence derives from a woman under 30 with acute COVID-19. Material for sequencing was PBMCs or T cells enriched from blood (not recorded which). V and J are TRBV28 and TRBJ2-7; the D gene is possibly TRBD2 (6 bases). CDR3 in amino acids: CASSPDGEVYEQYF. The CDR3 DNA follows: TGTGCCAGCAGTCCGGACGGGGAGGTCTACGAGCAGTACTTC.